This TCR beta chain was sequenced in a study of radiotherapy plus CTLA-4 blockade in lung cancer. Trimming at V came to 1 base and at J to 7 bases, leaving 9 bases not matched to a gene. Germline CDR1 reads SGHDT; CDR2 reads YYEEEE. CDR3 length equals 16 residues. Focal radiation was given together with CTLA-4 blockade (ipilimumab) to patients with chemo-refractory metastatic non-small-cell lung cancer. Study outcomes and limitations: TCR clones of tumor origin grew in blood after radiotherapy plus ipilimumab.

Regarding this clone: Its specificity is not known.

TCRdb's table, derived via immunoSEQ multiplex PCR, lists solely in-frame clones and lacks some. The sample contains approximately 57,000 clones, approximately 82% of which appear only once. Source: peripheral blood, taken from a patient treated with radiotherapy plus ipilimumab. The source of this sequence is a human donor with non-small cell lung cancer whose response to radiotherapy plus ipilimumab could not be evaluated. This rearrangement joins TRBV5-6 to TRBJ2-5; 11 nucleotides agree with TRBD2. The CDR3 DNA is TGTGCCAGCAGCTTGACTAGCGGGGGTTACGCAGGGACCCAGTACTTC. This gives the protein CASSLTSGGYAGTQYF.